This TCR beta chain was recorded in a study of CD8+CD57+ T cells in acquired aplastic anemia. Study details: The DNA of sorted CD4+ and CD8+ cells averaged 3.2 ug. Study results and caveats: CD8+ Simpson's diversity in patients was not significantly different from that in controls. Roughly 31 CD8+ CDR3 sequences occurred in both the patients and the controls.

Genomic DNA provided the template from which TCR beta VDJ and CDR3 profiles were obtained. TCRdb reprocessed the reads via MiXCR and lists one record per CDR3 protein. The table includes a few hundred thousand distinct CDR3 sequences, 45% to 70% detected once. This clonotype was observed a few times. The target antigen is unknown. The source material was sorted CD4+, CD8+, or CD8+CD57+ T cells (not recorded which) from PBMCs. The sequence was collected from a human donor with severe aplastic anemia or a healthy control (not recorded which).

CDR3 amino acids: CSASARGNTIYF. DNA for the CDR3: TGCAGTGCTAGCGCTAGGGGAAACACCATATATTTT. This chain links TRBV20-1 with TRBJ1-3; D not resolved. The CDR3 spans 12 residues. Germline CDR1 reads DFQATT; CDR2 reads SNEGSKA (reference sequence). Trimming removed 3 bases from V and 4 bases from J, with 7 bases in between.